A single TCR beta chain is shown here with its context. What antigen it recognizes has not been identified. No per-base quality is available; no much larger clone lies one base away. This sample is part of a study of T cell clones after liver transplantation (dated by TCRdb to about 2019). Describing the broader study: Samples were obtained from ITN030ST, a randomized trial in which withdrawal of immunosuppression was attempted within 2 years of liver transplantation. Blood samples were collected pre-transplant, pre-randomization before withdrawal, and post-randomization after either full withdrawal or failed withdrawal. Until randomization at 12-24 months post-transplant, subjects were given standard immunosuppression, with no induction therapy. Three of the eight recipients were HCV-positive; the others were transplanted for non-autoimmune, non-viral indications. As an antigen-independent comparator for donor-reactive sequences, third party-reactive TCRbeta sequences were also identified from pre-transplant MLRs. Donor-reactive T cell clones were identified using TCRbeta sequencing after a pre-transplant mixed lymphocyte reaction and were then followed in post-transplant blood. Tolerance was defined as complete withdrawal of immunosuppression for at least one year without a rise in liver enzymes beyond twice the upper limit of normal. The study cohort included 8 liver transplant recipients, of whom 3 were classified as tolerant and 5 as non-tolerant.

What the work shows at the level of the full study, not this receptor alone: In most of the 8 subjects, circulating donor-reactive CD4 TCRbeta sequences decreased significantly after transplant, regardless of tolerance or HCV status. Because allograft tissue specimens were not available, migration of donor-reactive T cells into the graft, rather than deletion, may have occurred. Because of small, heterogeneous patient numbers and non-standardized post-transplant time points, the conclusions were only preliminary. Donor-reactive sequences decreased more than third party-reactive sequences, which suggests partial antigen-specific deletion that was not related to withdrawal success. Once repertoire turnover was taken into account, donor-reactive detection showed a significant reduction for CD4 in 7 of 8 subjects and for CD8 in 8 of 8. In a couple of subjects, low numbers of available donor cells limited the measurable donor-reactive repertoire.

CDR1 and CDR2, looked up from the germline V gene (reference sequence), are MNHNY and SVGAGI. Ends trimmed: V by 8 bases, J by 4 bases; bases unmatched to a gene: 6. The CDR3 sequence holds 13 residues, the cysteine and phenylalanine included. Left in the record is the CDR3 DNA by itself, 39 bases read in frame from the first base. Frozen genomic DNA underwent high-throughput TCRbeta CDR3 sequencing by immunoSEQ, including PCR amplification, mapping, bias correction and internal controls. As for the original processing: Productive rearrangements were kept, and unique TCRbeta sequences were defined by CDR3 nucleotide sequence plus V and J gene. For classification of a sequence as donor-reactive, at least 5-fold expansion in CFSE-low cells relative to unstimulated pre-transplant cells and a frequency of at least 0.01% were required. Minimum frequency thresholds were set for each subject based on the unstimulated sample with the lowest template count, ensuring at least 90% detection power. Repertoire turnover was measured by Jensen-Shannon divergence between the top 1000 TCRbeta sequences post- and pre-transplant. Two-sided Fisher's exact tests were used to test for changes in the detection of donor-reactive sequences. TCRdb obtained this table from immuneACCESS and retained in-frame rearrangements with V and J assigned. These tables miss some clones; where compared with another copy, unresolved V genes account for less than half of the shortfall, and the remainder is unexplained. That table furnishes V, J and clone size, whereas the DNA furnished D and trimming. The sample table holds 53,000 or so clones, of which around 84% were seen once. Around 8.7% of the sample is in the top ten clones.

The time point label here, explained by the study, means: pre-transplant. Unstimulated PBMCs, after thawing, were stained for CD3, CD4 and CD8 and then FACS-sorted into CD3+CD4+ and CD3+CD8+ populations. All 8 studied subjects were randomized to withdrawal of immunosuppression. The Qiagen DNeasy Blood and Tissue Kit was used to isolate genomic DNA. This specimen was CD4+ T cells from blood, taken before liver transplant. This TCR derives from a human donor who received a liver transplant. Rearrangement joined TRBV6-6 to TRBJ1-2, with 8 middle bases fitting TRBD1. The CDR3: CASLVDRGYGYTF. The DNA is TGTGCCAGCCTGGTAGACAGGGGCTATGGCTACACCTTC.